The rows below give T cell receptor beta chains drawn from one sample of a study of blood T cell repertoires in COVID-19. Produced via immunoSEQ multiplex PCR; TCRdb's table is partial and in-frame only. The table has 250,000 to 350,000 clones, 75% to 90% seen once. The sequencing input was peripheral blood. These receptors all come from an older woman with acute or convalescent COVID-19. The CDR3 runs from the conserved cysteine through the conserved F or W. The D gene is left open where the match is weak. Not all rows give a size; the values are once, few, many and, for expanded clones, a class.

v_gene	d_gene	abundance	j_gene	CDR3nt	CDR3aa
TRBV10-3	TRBD1	-	TRBJ2-7	TGTGCCATCAGTGAGTCAAGGGGGCTATACTCCTACGAGCAGTACTTC	CAISESRGLYSYEQYF
TRBV6-5	-	few	TRBJ2-7	TGTGCCAGCAGTTACGCGCAGGGATCAGGCGAGCAGTACTTC	CASSYAQGSGEQYF
TRBV7-8	TRBD1	-	TRBJ2-7	TGTGCCAGCAGCTTAGCCCTGACAGGGAACGAGCAGTACTTC	CASSLALTGNEQYF
TRBV3-1/TRBV3-2	TRBD1	-	TRBJ1-6	TGTGCCAGCAGCCAAAGAAGAAGGCAGGGGGCATATTCACCCCTCCACTTT	CASSQRRRQGAYSPLHF
TRBV28	-	-	TRBJ1-2	TGTGCCACCCACAGGGAAGGGGGCTATGGCTACACCTTC	CATHREGGYGYTF
TRBV27	TRBD2	-	TRBJ2-7	TGTGCCAGCAGTCAAACTAGCGGGGGGACCAGGGATGAGCAGTACTTC	CASSQTSGGTRDEQYF
TRBV7-3	-	-	TRBJ2-1	TGTGCCAGCAGCTTATACCCAGGGCCCTCCTACAATGAGCAGTTCTTC	CASSLYPGPSYNEQFF
TRBV13	TRBD2	once	TRBJ2-3	TGTGCCAGCAGCTTAGGGGGACTAGTCGGTCGGACAGATACGCAGTATTTT	CASSLGGLVGRTDTQYF
TRBV10-2	-	few	TRBJ1-1	TGCGCCAGCAGTGGAGACAGTCAAAACACTGAAGCTTTCTTT	CASSGDSQNTEAFF
TRBV12-3/TRBV12-4	-	-	TRBJ2-5	TGTGCCTGCACGGCAGGGCGGCGAGAGACCCAGTACTTC	CACTAGRRETQYF
TRBV5-6	TRBD1	-	TRBJ1-3	TGTGCCAGCAGCAGGGGACAGTCCTTCTCTGGAAACACCATATATTTT	CASSRGQSFSGNTIYF
TRBV5-6	TRBD1	-	TRBJ2-5	TGTGCCAGCACCCGGACGGGACAGGGTTGGGAGACCCAGTACTTC	CASTRTGQGWETQYF
TRBV2	-	-	TRBJ2-7	TGTGCCAGCATCGGGACTGTGGGTGCCCACGAGCAGTACTTC	CASIGTVGAHEQYF
TRBV18	-	-	TRBJ1-2	TGTGCCAGCTCACGTACAGGGAGCTATGGCTACACCTTC	CASSRTGSYGYTF
TRBV2	-	-	TRBJ2-7	TGTGCCAGCAGTGACGACGAGCAGTACTTC	CASSDDEQYF
TRBV7-8	TRBD2	-	TRBJ2-3	TGTGCCAGCAGCTCGGGACTAGCGGGGTTGAAGGATACGCAGTATTTT	CASSSGLAGLKDTQYF
TRBV27	-	-	TRBJ2-7	TGTGCCAGCAGTAGTGTAGGAGGGTCCTACGAGCAGTACTTC	CASSSVGGSYEQYF
TRBV4-2	-	once	TRBJ1-4	TGTGCCAGCAGCCTCACACCCCGACAGCCTAAGATGGCTAATGAAAAACTGTTTTTT	CASSLTPRQPKMANEKLFF
TRBV4-2	TRBD1	-	TRBJ2-2	TGTGCCAGCAGCCAAAGACGGACAGGGGGGGACACCGGGGAGCTGTTTTTT	CASSQRRTGGDTGELFF
TRBV5-6	-	-	TRBJ2-7	TGTGCCAGCAGCTTGGACGGGTGGTCGGTCTACGAGCAGTACTTC	CASSLDGWSVYEQYF
TRBV5-1	TRBD2	-	TRBJ2-3	TGCGCCAGCGCTAATAGCGGGGTTGGAGATACGCAGTATTTT	CASANSGVGDTQYF
TRBV29-1	-	-	TRBJ1-1	TGCAGCGTTGAGGCCAGGCCTGAAGCTTTCTTT	CSVEARPEAFF
TRBV28	-	-	TRBJ1-5	TGTGCCAGCACCCCGCGGGACCGATGGAATCAGCCCCAGCATTTT	CASTPRDRWNQPQHF
TRBV28	-	-	TRBJ2-7	TGTGCCAGCAGTTTGGCTAGGTTCTCCTACGAGCAGTACTTC	CASSLARFSYEQYF
TRBV7-2	TRBD1	-	TRBJ2-1	TGTGCCAGCAGCTTATTCAACAGGGGAACCTACAATGAGCAGTTCTTC	CASSLFNRGTYNEQFF
TRBV4-2	TRBD2	-	TRBJ2-7	TGTGCCAGCAGCCAGGGACTAGCGGGAGGGCCGCGGGAGCAGTACTTC	CASSQGLAGGPREQYF
TRBV19	TRBD1	-	TRBJ2-3	TGTGCCAGTAGGCATACCGGCGGACAGGCAGATACGCAGTATTTT	CASRHTGGQADTQYF
TRBV4-2	TRBD2	few	TRBJ2-1	TGTGCCAGCAGCCAGTCCACTAGCGGGGAGTCCTACAATGAGCAGTTCTTC	CASSQSTSGESYNEQFF
TRBV29-1	-	few	TRBJ1-1	TGCAGCGTTGAATTAAGGTTGGGCATGAACACTGAAGCTTTCTTT	CSVELRLGMNTEAFF
TRBV4-3	-	-	TRBJ1-1	TGCGCCAGCAGCTCCCGGCCGCTCGGGACTGAAGCTTTCTTT	CASSSRPLGTEAFF
TRBV7-2	-	-	TRBJ1-5	TGTGCCAGCAGCTTAGCAGGTTTGACTAATCAGCCCCAGCATTTT	CASSLAGLTNQPQHF
TRBV9	TRBD2	-	TRBJ2-1	TGTGCCAGCAGCGTTAGCAGCGGGGGGGCCAATGAGCAGTTCTTC	CASSVSSGGANEQFF
TRBV4-3	TRBD2	-	TRBJ2-1	TGCGCCAGCAGCCAAGATTGGCTAGCGGGGGGGCGTGAGCAGTTCTTC	CASSQDWLAGGREQFF
TRBV28	-	-	TRBJ2-4	TGTGCCAGCAGTTTATGGAGAGACAGTCAGGGGCTTGCCAAAAACATTCAGTACTTC	CASSLWRDSQGLAKNIQYF
TRBV19	-	-	TRBJ2-5	TGTGCCAGTAGTATCCCAGGCAATTCGGAGACCCAGTACTTC	CASSIPGNSETQYF
TRBV27	TRBD2	-	TRBJ2-1	TGTGCCAGCACCTTAATTGCGGGCGGGAGCCACAATGAGCAGTTCTTC	CASTLIAGGSHNEQFF
TRBV29-1	-	once	TRBJ1-1	TGCAGCGGACAGAGGTTGAACACTGAAGCTTTCTTT	CSGQRLNTEAFF
TRBV29-1	-	-	TRBJ2-1	TGCAGCCCCTCGTGGGGAGCTGGCAATGAGCAGTTCTTC	CSPSWGAGNEQFF
TRBV29-1	TRBD1	-	TRBJ2-5	TGCAGCGTTCGACAGGGGACCGAGACCCAGTACTTC	CSVRQGTETQYF
TRBV19	TRBD1	-	TRBJ1-3	TGTGCCAGTGGAACACGGACAGGGGGCGACACCATATATTTT	CASGTRTGGDTIYF
TRBV2	-	once	TRBJ1-5	TGTGCCAGCGGAGCGGGACTCTTCAATCAGCCCCAGCATTTT	CASGAGLFNQPQHF
TRBV7-8	TRBD1	-	TRBJ2-3	TGTGCCAGCAGCTCCGCACGGACAGGGGGCTTCAGCACAGATACGCAGTATTTT	CASSSARTGGFSTDTQYF
TRBV12-3/TRBV12-4	TRBD1	-	TRBJ1-2	TGTGCCAGCAGTTTAGGGACAGGGGTCGGCTACACCTTC	CASSLGTGVGYTF
TRBV23-1	-	few	TRBJ1-5	TGCGCCAGCAGTAAAGGGGATAGCAATCAGCCCCAGCATTTT	CASSKGDSNQPQHF
TRBV2	-	few	TRBJ1-4	TGTGCCAGCAGTGACGTCGGTACCACTAATGAAAAACTGTTTTTT	CASSDVGTTNEKLFF
TRBV4-2	-	once	TRBJ1-1	TGTGCCAGCAGCCAAGTGACAGGTGAAGCTTTCTTT	CASSQVTGEAFF
TRBV12-3/TRBV12-4	-	-	TRBJ2-7	TGTGCCAGCAGTTTACGGGGGGCAAACGAGCAGTACTTC	CASSLRGANEQYF
TRBV28	-	-	TRBJ1-3	TGTGCCAGCAGTACTTCCTCGGGGAGGGCCATATATTTT	CASSTSSGRAIYF
TRBV6-5	TRBD2	-	TRBJ2-7	TGTGCCAGCAGACGGGGACTAGCGGGCCCGGACGAGCAGTACTTC	CASRRGLAGPDEQYF
TRBV18	-	-	TRBJ1-1	TGTGCCAGCGCGCAGGGGACGATGAACACTGAAGCTTTCTTT	CASAQGTMNTEAFF
TRBV30	-	once	TRBJ1-5	TGTGCCTGGAGTGTAATACAGAAAAATCAGCCCCAGCATTTT	CAWSVIQKNQPQHF
TRBV10-3	TRBD1	-	TRBJ1-1	TGTGCCATCAGTGAGGGGACAGGGATGAACACTGAAGCTTTCTTT	CAISEGTGMNTEAFF
TRBV9	TRBD2	-	TRBJ2-2	TGTGCCAGCAGCTCCCGGGGGGGCACCGGGGAGCTGTTTTTT	CASSSRGGTGELFF
TRBV18	-	-	TRBJ1-6	TGTGCCAGCTCACCAAGTCGCAGGGCCTATAATTCACCCCTCCACTTT	CASSPSRRAYNSPLHF
TRBV28	TRBD2	-	TRBJ2-1	TGTGCCAGCAGTCTGGGGGGACTAGCGGGGGGCTACAATGAGCAGTTCTTC	CASSLGGLAGGYNEQFF
TRBV7-9	TRBD2	-	TRBJ2-2	TGTGCCAGCAGCCTAACCGGGACTAGGGGGACCGGGGAGCTGTTTTTT	CASSLTGTRGTGELFF
TRBV7-2	TRBD2	-	TRBJ2-3	TGTGCCAGCAGCACGGGACTAGCGGGGGCCTCGGATACGCAGTATTTT	CASSTGLAGASDTQYF